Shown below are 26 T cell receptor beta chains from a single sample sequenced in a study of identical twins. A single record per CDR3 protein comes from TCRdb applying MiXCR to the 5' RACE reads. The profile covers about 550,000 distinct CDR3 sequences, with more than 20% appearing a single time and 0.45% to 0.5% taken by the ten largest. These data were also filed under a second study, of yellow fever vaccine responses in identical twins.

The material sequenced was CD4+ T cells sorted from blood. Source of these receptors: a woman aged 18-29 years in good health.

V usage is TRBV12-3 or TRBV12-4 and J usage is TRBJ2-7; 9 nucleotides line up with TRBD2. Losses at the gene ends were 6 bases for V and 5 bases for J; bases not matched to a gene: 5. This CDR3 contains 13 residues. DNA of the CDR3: TGTGCCAGCAGCCTTAGCGGGAGCCACGAGCAGTACTTC. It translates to CASSLSGSHEQYF.

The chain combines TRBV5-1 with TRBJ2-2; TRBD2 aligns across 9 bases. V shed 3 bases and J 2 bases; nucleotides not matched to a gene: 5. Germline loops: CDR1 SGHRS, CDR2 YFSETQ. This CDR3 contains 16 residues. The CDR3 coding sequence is TGCGCCAGCAGCTATAGCGGGAGCATTAACACCGGGGAGCTGTTTTTT. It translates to CASSYSGSINTGELFF.

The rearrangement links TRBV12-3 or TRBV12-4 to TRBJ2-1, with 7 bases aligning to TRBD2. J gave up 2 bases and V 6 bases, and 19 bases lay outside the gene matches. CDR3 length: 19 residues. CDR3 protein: CASSPGGISDGPPYNEQFF. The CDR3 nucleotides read TGTGCCAGCAGCCCCGGGGGGATTTCGGACGGGCCCCCCTACAATGAGCAGTTCTTC.

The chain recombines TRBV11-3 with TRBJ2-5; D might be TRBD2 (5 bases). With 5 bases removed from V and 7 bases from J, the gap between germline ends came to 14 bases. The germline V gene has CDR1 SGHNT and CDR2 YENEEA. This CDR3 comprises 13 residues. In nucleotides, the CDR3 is TGTGCCAGCAGCCCCACTAGGGCTGGGACCCAGTACTTC. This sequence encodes CASSPTRAGTQYF. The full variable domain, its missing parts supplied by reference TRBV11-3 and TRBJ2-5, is EAGVVQSPRYKIIEKKQPVAFWCNPISGHNTLYWYLQNLGQGPELLIRYENEEAVDDSQLPKDRFSAERLKGVDSTLKIQPAELGDSAVYLCASSPTRAGTQYFGPGTRLLVL.

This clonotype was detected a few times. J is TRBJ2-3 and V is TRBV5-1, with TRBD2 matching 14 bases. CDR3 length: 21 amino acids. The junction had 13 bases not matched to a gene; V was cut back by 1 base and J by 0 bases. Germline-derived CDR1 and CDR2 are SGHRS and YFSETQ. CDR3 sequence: CASSLTTGTSGGGKSTDTQYF. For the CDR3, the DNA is TGCGCCAGCAGCTTGACCACCGGGACTAGCGGGGGTGGAAAAAGCACAGATACGCAGTATTTT.

The CDR3 region is CASSPGRVGQDYGYTF. In nucleotides, the CDR3 is TGTGCCAGCTCACCAGGGAGAGTCGGACAGGACTATGGCTACACCTTC. V gene TRBV18 combines with J gene TRBJ1-2, with 7 bases identical to TRBD1. Trimming cost V 2 bases and J 3 bases; bases outside gene matches: 9. Germline lookup yields CDR1 KGHSH and CDR2 LQKENI. This CDR3 contains 16 residues. Complete variable domain (other parts from reference TRBV18 and TRBJ1-2): NAGVMQNPRHLVRRRGQEARLRCSPMKGHSHVYWYRQLPEEGLKFMVYLQKENIIDESGMPKERFSAEFPKEGPSILRIQQVVRGDSAAYFCASSPGRVGQDYGYTFGSGTRLTVV.

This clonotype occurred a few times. CDR3 sequence reads: CASSPAQANDRNSNQPQHF. The CDR3 region has the DNA TGCGCCAGCAGCCCGGCACAAGCAAACGACAGGAATAGCAATCAGCCCCAGCATTTT. The J gene is TRBJ1-5, the V gene TRBV5-1; maybe TRBD1 (6 bases). The CDR3 runs 19 residues. Trimming took off 4 bases at V and 0 bases at J, with 23 bases between the two ends. Per the germline V gene, CDR1 is SGHRS and CDR2 is YFSETQ. The whole variable domain, filled in from reference TRBV5-1 and TRBJ1-5, reads KAGVTQTPRYLIKTRGQQVTLSCSPISGHRSVSWYQQTPGQGLQFLFEYFSETQRNKGNFPGRFSGRQFSNSRSEMNVSTLELGDSALYLCASSPAQANDRNSNQPQHFGDGTRLSIL.

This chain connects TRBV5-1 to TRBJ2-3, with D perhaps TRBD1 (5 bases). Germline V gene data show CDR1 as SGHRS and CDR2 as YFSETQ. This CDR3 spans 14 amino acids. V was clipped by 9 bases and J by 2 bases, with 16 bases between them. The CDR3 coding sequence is TGCGCCACCAAAGACAGAGATTACACAGATACGCAGTATTTT. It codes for CATKDRDYTDTQYF. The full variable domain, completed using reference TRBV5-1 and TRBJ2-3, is KAGVTQTPRYLIKTRGQQVTLSCSPISGHRSVSWYQQTPGQGLQFLFEYFSETQRNKGNFPGRFSGRQFSNSRSEMNVSTLELGDSALYLCATKDRDYTDTQYFGPGTRLTVL.

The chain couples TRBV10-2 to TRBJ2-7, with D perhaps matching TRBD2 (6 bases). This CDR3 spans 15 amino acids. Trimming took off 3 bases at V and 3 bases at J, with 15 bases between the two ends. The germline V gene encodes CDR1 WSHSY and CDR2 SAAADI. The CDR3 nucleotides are TGCGCCAGCAGTGATAGGGAGGCGGGTAGCTACGAGCAGTACTTC. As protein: CASSDREAGSYEQYF.

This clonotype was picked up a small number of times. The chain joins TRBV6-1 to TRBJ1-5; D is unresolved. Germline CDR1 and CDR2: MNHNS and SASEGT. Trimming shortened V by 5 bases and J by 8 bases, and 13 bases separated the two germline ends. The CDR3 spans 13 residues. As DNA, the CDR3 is TGTGCCAGCAGTCCTTATGCAGACAAGCCCCAGCATTTT. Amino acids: CASSPYADKPQHF.

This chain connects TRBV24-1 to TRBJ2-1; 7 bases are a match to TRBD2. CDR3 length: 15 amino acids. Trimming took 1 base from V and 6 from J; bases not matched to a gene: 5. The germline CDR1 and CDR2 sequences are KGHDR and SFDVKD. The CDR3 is CATSDLLRGINEQFF. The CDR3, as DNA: TGTGCCACCAGTGATTTATTGCGGGGGATCAATGAGCAGTTCTTC.

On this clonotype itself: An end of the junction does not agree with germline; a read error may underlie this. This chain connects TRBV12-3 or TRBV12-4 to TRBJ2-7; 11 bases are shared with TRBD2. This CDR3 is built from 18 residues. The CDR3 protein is CTSCSVNWGLAVTYEQYF. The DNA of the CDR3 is TGTACCAGCTGTTCTGTAAACTGGGGACTAGCGGTTACCTACGAGCAGTACTTC.

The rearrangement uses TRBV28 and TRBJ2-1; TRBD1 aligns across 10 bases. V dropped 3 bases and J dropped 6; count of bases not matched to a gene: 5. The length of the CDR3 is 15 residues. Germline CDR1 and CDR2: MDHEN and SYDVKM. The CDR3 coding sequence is TGTGCCAGCAGTTTTAGGACAGGGGGGACCAATGAGCAGTTCTTC. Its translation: CASSFRTGGTNEQFF.

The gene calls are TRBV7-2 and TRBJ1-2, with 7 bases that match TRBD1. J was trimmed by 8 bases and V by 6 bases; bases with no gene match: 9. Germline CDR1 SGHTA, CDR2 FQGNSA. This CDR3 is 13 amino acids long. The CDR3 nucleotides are TGTGCCAGCAGAACAGACAGGGTGGGAGGCTACACCTTC. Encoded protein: CASRTDRVGGYTF.

The CDR3 here is CASRFGTSGRDEQFF. CDR3 DNA sequence: TGTGCCAGCAGATTCGGGACTAGCGGGAGGGATGAGCAGTTCTTC. V gene TRBV6-1 combines with J gene TRBJ2-1; 16 positions agree with TRBD2. The CDR3 contains 15 residues. Germline V gene data show CDR1 as MNHNS and CDR2 as SASEGT. Germline trimming cut 6 bases from V and 8 bases from J; bases unmatched to any gene: 4.

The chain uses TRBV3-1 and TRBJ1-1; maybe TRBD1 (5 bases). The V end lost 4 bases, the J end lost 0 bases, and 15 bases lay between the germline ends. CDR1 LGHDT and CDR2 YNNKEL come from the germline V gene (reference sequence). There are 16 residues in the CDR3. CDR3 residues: CASSPGGLSMNTEAFF. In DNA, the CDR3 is TGTGCCAGCAGCCCGGGGGGACTCTCCATGAACACTGAAGCTTTCTTT.

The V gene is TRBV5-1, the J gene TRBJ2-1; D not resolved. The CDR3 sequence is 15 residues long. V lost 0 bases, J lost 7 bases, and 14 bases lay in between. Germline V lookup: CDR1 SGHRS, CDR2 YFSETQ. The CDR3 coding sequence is TGCGCCAGCAGCTTGGAAATCCGACGGTCGAATGAGCAGTTCTTC. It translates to CASSLEIRRSNEQFF.

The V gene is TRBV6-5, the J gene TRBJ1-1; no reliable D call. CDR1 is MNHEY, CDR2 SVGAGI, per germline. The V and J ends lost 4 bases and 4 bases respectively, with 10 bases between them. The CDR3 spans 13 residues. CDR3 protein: CASSSPPGTEAFF. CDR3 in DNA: TGTGCCAGCAGTTCTCCTCCGGGCACTGAAGCTTTCTTT.

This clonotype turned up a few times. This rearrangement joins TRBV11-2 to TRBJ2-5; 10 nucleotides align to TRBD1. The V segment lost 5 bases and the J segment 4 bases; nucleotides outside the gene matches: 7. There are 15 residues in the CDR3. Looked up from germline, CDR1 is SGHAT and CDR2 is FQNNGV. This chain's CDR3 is CASSPPGQGRETQYF. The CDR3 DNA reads TGTGCCAGCAGCCCCCCGGGACAGGGGCGAGAGACCCAGTACTTC. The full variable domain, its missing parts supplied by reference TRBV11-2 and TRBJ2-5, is EAGVAQSPRYKIIEKRQSVAFWCNPISGHATLYWYQQILGQGPKLLIQFQNNGVVDDSQLPKDRFSAERLKGVDSTLKIQPAKLEDSAVYLCASSPPGQGRETQYFGPGTRLLVL.

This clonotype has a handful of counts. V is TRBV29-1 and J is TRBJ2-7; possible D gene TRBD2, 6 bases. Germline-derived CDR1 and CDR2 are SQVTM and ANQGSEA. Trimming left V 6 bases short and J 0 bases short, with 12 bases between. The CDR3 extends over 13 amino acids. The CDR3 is CSVYTGDSYEQYF. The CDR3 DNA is TGCAGCGTCTACACGGGAGACTCCTACGAGCAGTACTTC.

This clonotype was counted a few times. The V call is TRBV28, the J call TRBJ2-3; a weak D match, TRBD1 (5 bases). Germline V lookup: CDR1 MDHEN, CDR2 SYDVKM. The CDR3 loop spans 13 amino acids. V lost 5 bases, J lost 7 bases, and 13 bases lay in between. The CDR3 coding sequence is TGTGCCAGCAGTGTTGGGGCGCGCAATACGCAGTATTTT. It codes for CASSVGARNTQYF.

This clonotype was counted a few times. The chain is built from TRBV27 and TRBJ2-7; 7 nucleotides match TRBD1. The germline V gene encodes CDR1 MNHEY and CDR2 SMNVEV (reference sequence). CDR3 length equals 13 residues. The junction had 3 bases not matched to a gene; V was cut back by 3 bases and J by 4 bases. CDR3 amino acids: CASSFRQGYEQYF. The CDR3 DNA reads TGTGCCAGCAGTTTCCGACAGGGTTACGAGCAGTACTTC.

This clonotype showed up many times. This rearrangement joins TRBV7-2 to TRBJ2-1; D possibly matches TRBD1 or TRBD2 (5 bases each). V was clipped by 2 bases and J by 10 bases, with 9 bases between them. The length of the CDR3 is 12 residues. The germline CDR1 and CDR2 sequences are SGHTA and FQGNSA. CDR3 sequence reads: CASSLSGTEQFF. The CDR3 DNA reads TGTGCCAGCAGCTTATCGGGGACGGAGCAGTTCTTC.

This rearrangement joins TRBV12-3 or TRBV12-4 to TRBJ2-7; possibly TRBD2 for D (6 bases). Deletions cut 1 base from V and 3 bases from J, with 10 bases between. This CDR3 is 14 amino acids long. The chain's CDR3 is CASSLGPGDYEQYF. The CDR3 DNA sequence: TGTGCCAGCAGTTTAGGGCCGGGGGACTACGAGCAGTACTTC.

The CDR3 loop reads CASSKGTVETQYF. The CDR3 DNA reads TGCGCCAGCAGCAAAGGGACCGTAGAGACCCAGTACTTC. The rearrangement links TRBV5-1 to TRBJ2-5; D may match TRBD1 or TRBD2 (5 bases each). V dropped 4 bases and J dropped 4 bases, with 11 bases sitting between them. The CDR3 length is 13 residues. Per germline, CDR1 SGHRS and CDR2 YFSETQ. Combining the CDR3 with reference TRBV5-1 and TRBJ2-5 gives the whole variable domain KAGVTQTPRYLIKTRGQQVTLSCSPISGHRSVSWYQQTPGQGLQFLFEYFSETQRNKGNFPGRFSGRQFSNSRSEMNVSTLELGDSALYLCASSKGTVETQYFGPGTRLLVL.

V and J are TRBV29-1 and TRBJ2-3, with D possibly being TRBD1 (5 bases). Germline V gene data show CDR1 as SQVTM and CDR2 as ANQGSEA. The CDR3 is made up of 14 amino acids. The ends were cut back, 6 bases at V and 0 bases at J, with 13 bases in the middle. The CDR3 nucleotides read TGCAGCGTCGCATGGGGCACTAGCACAGATACGCAGTATTTT. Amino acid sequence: CSVAWGTSTDTQYF.